This is a list of T cell receptor beta chains from one sample in a study of PD-1 blockade in classical Hodgkin lymphoma. Produced via immunoSEQ multiplex PCR; TCRdb's table is partial and in-frame only. Of some 28,000 clones in the sample, roughly 90% were seen once. The material sequenced was CD4+ T cells from blood. Source of these receptors: a human donor with classical Hodgkin lymphoma. The CDR3 runs from the conserved cysteine through the conserved F or W. D genes are given only for firm matches. A row's size may be missing; if present it is once, few, many or a size class.

D gene,clone size,J gene,V gene,CDR3 protein,CDR3 DNA
.,.,TRBJ2-6,TRBV7-9,CASSPQAGANVLTF,TGTGCCAGCAGCCCGCAAGCTGGGGCCAACGTCCTGACTTTC
.,.,TRBJ2-1,TRBV28,CASSLYSVSSYNEQFF,TGTGCCAGCAGTTTATACAGCGTTAGCTCCTACAATGAGCAGTTCTTC
.,.,TRBJ2-7,TRBV6-5,CASSTPREQYF,TGTGCCAGCAGTACCCCCCGGGAGCAGTACTTC
TRBD2,.,TRBJ2-4,TRBV19,CASSSAGAEAKNIQYF,TGTGCCAGTAGTTCAGCGGGGGCCGAAGCCAAAAACATTCAGTACTTC
TRBD2,.,TRBJ2-7,TRBV25-1,CASKPGLAGYEQYF,TGTGCCAGCAAACCGGGACTAGCGGGTTACGAGCAGTACTTC
TRBD1,.,TRBJ1-1,TRBV6-5,CASTRQGTGDTEAFF,TGTGCCAGCACCCGACAAGGGACAGGGGACACTGAAGCTTTCTTT
.,.,TRBJ2-1,TRBV7-3,CASRTKVPGPLSDEQFF,TGTGCCAGCAGAACAAAGGTACCGGGCCCCCTAAGCGATGAGCAGTTCTTC
.,.,TRBJ1-2,TRBV5-4,CASSFLDIGGYTF,TGTGCCAGCAGCTTCCTAGACATCGGGGGCTACACCTTC
.,.,TRBJ2-7,TRBV5-5,CASSQLGGSYEQYF,TGTGCCAGCAGCCAGTTGGGGGGCTCCTACGAGCAGTACTTC
.,.,TRBJ1-5,TRBV5-1,CASRLGLYSNQPQHF,TGCGCCAGCCGACTCGGGCTCTATAGCAATCAGCCCCAGCATTTT
.,once,TRBJ2-7,TRBV7-9,CASSPPFRTSARDEQYF,TGTGCCAGCAGCCCGCCGTTTCGGACCTCGGCCCGGGACGAGCAGTACTTC
.,.,TRBJ2-5,TRBV15,CATRPKETQYF,TGTGCCACCAGGCCTAAAGAGACCCAGTACTTC
.,.,TRBJ2-7,TRBV7-2,CASSLTPRGWYEQYF,TGTGCCAGCAGCTTAACCCCCCGGGGTTGGTACGAGCAGTACTTC
.,.,TRBJ1-1,TRBV25-1,CASTPGSPNTEAFF,TGTGCCAGCACCCCGGGCAGCCCGAACACTGAAGCTTTCTTT
TRBD2,.,TRBJ2-5,TRBV5-1,CASSLSFGGRLQETQYF,TGCGCCAGCAGCTTGAGTTTTGGCGGGAGACTCCAAGAGACCCAGTACTTC
.,few,TRBJ1-2,TRBV19,CASSARTDGGYTF,TGTGCCAGTAGTGCGCGGACAGATGGGGGCTACACCTTC
.,.,TRBJ1-5,TRBV25-1,CASSESADEDSNQPQHF,TGTGCCAGCAGTGAATCGGCAGACGAGGATAGCAATCAGCCCCAGCATTTT
.,.,TRBJ2-7,TRBV6-1,CASSENLGAYEQYF,TGTGCCAGCAGTGAGAACTTAGGGGCCTACGAGCAGTACTTC
TRBD2,once,TRBJ2-5,TRBV7-2,CASLLAGGSPGETQYF,TGTGCCAGCTTACTAGCGGGAGGGTCGCCAGGGGAGACCCAGTACTTC
TRBD1,.,TRBJ2-2,TRBV18,CASSATGDIGELFF,TGTGCCAGCTCAGCGACAGGGGATATCGGGGAGCTGTTTTTT
.,.,TRBJ2-2,TRBV7-6,CASSLAVGAGRGELFF,TGTGCCAGCAGCTTAGCGGTCGGTGCGGGCCGAGGGGAGCTGTTTTTT
TRBD1,.,TRBJ2-5,TRBV7-9,CASSLVGRGQGGKTQYF,TGTGCCAGCAGCTTAGTAGGCCGGGGACAGGGTGGGAAGACCCAGTACTTC
TRBD2,.,TRBJ2-3,TRBV18,CASSPVSGGSSDTQYF,TGTGCCAGCTCACCCGTCTCGGGGGGTAGCTCAGATACGCAGTATTTT
.,.,TRBJ1-4,TRBV30,CAWSAVGAKHEKLFF,TGTGCCTGGAGCGCCGTGGGGGCGAAGCATGAAAAACTGTTTTTT
.,.,TRBJ1-1,TRBV5-1,CASSHGPVSNTEAFF,TGCGCCAGCAGCCATGGCCCCGTCTCGAACACTGAAGCTTTCTTT
.,.,TRBJ2-2,TRBV4-1,CASSPYETLGTGELFF,TGCGCCAGCAGCCCGTATGAGACCTTAGGGACCGGGGAGCTGTTTTTT
.,.,TRBJ1-1,TRBV28,CASSLPDSTADTEAFF,TGTGCCAGCAGTCTCCCGGATTCGACAGCCGACACTGAAGCTTTCTTT
TRBD2,.,TRBJ2-1,TRBV11-3,CASSSPGTSGRNEQFF,TGTGCCAGCAGCTCCCCAGGGACTAGCGGGAGAAATGAGCAGTTCTTC
.,.,TRBJ1-2,TRBV7-9,CASSSGQSGYTF,TGTGCCAGCAGCTCGGGACAATCGGGCTACACCTTC
TRBD1,few,TRBJ1-5,TRBV28,CASSFPGTGGNQPQHF,TGTGCCAGCAGTTTCCCCGGGACAGGGGGAAATCAGCCCCAGCATTTT
.,.,TRBJ2-3,TRBV5-6,CASSLGSVTDTQYF,TGTGCCAGCAGCTTGGGCTCTGTGACAGATACGCAGTATTTT
.,.,TRBJ2-7,TRBV7-2,CASSRGWYEQYF,TGTGCCAGCAGCCGCGGATGGTACGAGCAGTACTTC
.,.,TRBJ2-7,TRBV29-1,CSGGAGFRLEQYF,TGCAGCGGAGGGGCAGGGTTTCGTCTCGAGCAGTACTTC
.,.,TRBJ2-1,TRBV6-6,CASKDPGRINEQFF,TGTGCCAGCAAGGACCCTGGCAGAATCAATGAGCAGTTCTTC
TRBD2,.,TRBJ2-7,TRBV7-2,CASSLDLVAGLNHEQYF,TGTGCCAGCAGCCTAGACCTGGTAGCGGGACTGAACCACGAGCAGTACTTC
.,.,TRBJ1-2,TRBV6-6,CASAGSGYTF,TGTGCCAGCGCGGGGTCGGGCTACACCTTC
.,.,TRBJ2-7,TRBV28,CASSTGSYEQYF,TGTGCCAGCAGTACAGGGTCCTACGAGCAGTACTTC
.,.,TRBJ2-7,TRBV28,CASTFSRRQDSYEQYF,TGTGCCAGCACCTTCAGCCGGAGACAGGACTCCTACGAGCAGTACTTC
.,.,TRBJ1-1,TRBV5-1,CASSPARRFGNTEAFF,TGCGCCAGCAGCCCGGCCAGGAGATTCGGGAACACTGAAGCTTTCTTT
TRBD1,.,TRBJ1-4,TRBV7-2,CASSLARDSQGKQFF,TGTGCCAGCAGCTTAGCCCGGGACAGCCAAGGAAAGCAGTTTTTT
.,.,TRBJ2-6,TRBV6-5,CASKGNSGANVLTF,TGTGCCAGCAAGGGGAACTCTGGGGCCAACGTCCTGACTTTC
.,.,TRBJ2-2,TRBV18,CASSLAGTRGTGELFF,TGTGCCAGCTCACTTGCCGGGACCCGCGGGACCGGGGAGCTGTTTTTT
TRBD1,.,TRBJ2-3,TRBV28,CASSFPRTGGRTDTQYF,TGTGCCAGCAGTTTTCCCCGGACAGGGGGTAGGACAGATACGCAGTATTTT
.,once,TRBJ2-3,TRBV27,CASKRGGMSDTQYF,TGTGCCAGCAAGAGGGGCGGGATGTCAGATACGCAGTATTTT
.,.,TRBJ2-3,TRBV10-3,CATALAPSTDTQYF,TGTGCCACCGCGCTAGCGCCGAGCACAGATACGCAGTATTTT